The text below deals with one TCR beta chain. This entry comes from a study of blood T cell repertoires in COVID-19. Study information: The United States, Italy and Spain provided the acute and convalescent COVID-19 samples.

In the study's own analysis: Reference gene primer amplification gave nucleated cell count estimates. The method was immunoSEQ multiplex PCR; TCRdb's version includes in-frame clones alone and lacks a portion of them. Clone size and the V and J calls come from that table; the DNA yielded D and trimming. Altogether around 140,000 clones are present, roughly 86% being singletons, with the ten largest covering approximately 10%. Germline-derived CDR1 and CDR2 are GTSNPN and SVGIG (reference sequence). V was cut by 0 bases and J by 2 bases, with 11 bases left in between. The CDR3 spans 15 residues. Recruited during active infection, patients (from Seattle) were subsequently followed longitudinally.

The sample comprised peripheral blood. The chain couples TRBV30 to TRBJ1-5; D gene uncertain. The clonotype comes from a woman aged 70 to 79 with COVID-19, enrolled during active disease. The CDR3, as DNA: TGTGCCTGGAGTGTACCACTAAACGGCAATCAGCCCCAGCATTTT. Its translation: CAWSVPLNGNQPQHF.